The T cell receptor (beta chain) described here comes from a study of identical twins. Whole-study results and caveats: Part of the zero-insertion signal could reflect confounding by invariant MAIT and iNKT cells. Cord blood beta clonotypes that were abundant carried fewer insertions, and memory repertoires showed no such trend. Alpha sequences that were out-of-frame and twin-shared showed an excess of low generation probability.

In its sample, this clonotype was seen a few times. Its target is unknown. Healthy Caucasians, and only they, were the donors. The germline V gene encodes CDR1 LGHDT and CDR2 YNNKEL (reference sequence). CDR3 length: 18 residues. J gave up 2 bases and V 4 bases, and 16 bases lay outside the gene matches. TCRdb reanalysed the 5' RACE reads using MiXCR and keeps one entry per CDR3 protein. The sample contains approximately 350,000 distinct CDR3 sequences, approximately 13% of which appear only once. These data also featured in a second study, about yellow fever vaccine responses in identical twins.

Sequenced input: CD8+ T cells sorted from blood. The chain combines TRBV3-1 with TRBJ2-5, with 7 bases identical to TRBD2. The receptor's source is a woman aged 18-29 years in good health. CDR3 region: CASSPTPLGTTPQETQYF. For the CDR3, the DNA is TGTGCCAGCAGCCCCACCCCCCTCGGGACTACCCCACAAGAGACCCAGTACTTC.